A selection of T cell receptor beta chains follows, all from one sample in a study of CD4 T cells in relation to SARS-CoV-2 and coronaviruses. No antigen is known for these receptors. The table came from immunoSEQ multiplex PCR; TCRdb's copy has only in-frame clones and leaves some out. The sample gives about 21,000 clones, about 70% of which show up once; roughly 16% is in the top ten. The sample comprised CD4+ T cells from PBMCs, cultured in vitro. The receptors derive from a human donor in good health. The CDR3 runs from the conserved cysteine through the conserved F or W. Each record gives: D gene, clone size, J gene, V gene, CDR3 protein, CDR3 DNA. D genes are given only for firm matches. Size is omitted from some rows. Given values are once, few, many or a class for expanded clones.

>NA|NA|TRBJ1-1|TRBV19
CASSIPTGQEAFF
TGTGCCAGTAGTATACCAACAGGGCAAGAAGCTTTCTTT
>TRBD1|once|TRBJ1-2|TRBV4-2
CASSQEVWDRVSGYTF
TGTGCCAGCAGCCAAGAAGTGTGGGACAGGGTTTCTGGCTACACCTTC
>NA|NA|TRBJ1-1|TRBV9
CASSVNWGDTEAFF
TGTGCCAGCAGCGTAAACTGGGGGGACACTGAAGCTTTCTTT
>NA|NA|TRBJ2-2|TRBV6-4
CASSGSNTGELFF
TGTGCCAGCAGTGGTTCGAACACCGGGGAGCTGTTTTTT
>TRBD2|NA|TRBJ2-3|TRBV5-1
CASGLAGDLDTQYF
TGCGCCAGCGGACTAGCGGGGGATTTGGATACGCAGTATTTT
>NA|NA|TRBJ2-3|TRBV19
CASSGSTAFPAFPRDF
TGTGCCAGTAGCGGTTCCACCGCTTTCCCGGCTTTCCCTCGGGATTTT
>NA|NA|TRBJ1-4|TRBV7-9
CAIPLRQGREKLFF
TGTGCCATCCCCTTAAGGCAGGGTCGGGAAAAACTGTTTTTT
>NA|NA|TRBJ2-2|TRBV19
CASSPRQNPLNSGELFF
TGTGCCAGTAGTCCAAGACAGAATCCTCTCAACTCCGGGGAGCTGTTTTTT
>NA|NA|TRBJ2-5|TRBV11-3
CASSSRGDQETQYF
TGTGCCAGCAGCTCCAGGGGGGACCAAGAGACCCAGTACTTC
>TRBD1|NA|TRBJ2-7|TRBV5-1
CASSSGQGHEQYF
TGCGCCAGCAGCTCAGGACAGGGCCACGAGCAGTACTTC
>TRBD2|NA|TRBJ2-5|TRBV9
CASSVGLAGETQYF
TGTGCCAGCAGCGTAGGTCTAGCGGGGGAGACCCAGTACTTC
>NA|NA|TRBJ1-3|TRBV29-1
CSVEPTNSGNTIYF
TGCAGCGTTGAGCCGACCAACTCTGGAAACACCATATATTTT
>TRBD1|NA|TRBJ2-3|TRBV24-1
CATSEGAGGMGGTDTQYF
TGTGCCACCAGTGAAGGGGCAGGGGGAATGGGGGGCACAGATACGCAGTATTTT
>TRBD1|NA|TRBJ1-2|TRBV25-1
CASSDPRTGSYGYTF
TGTGCCAGCAGTGATCCCCGGACAGGGTCCTATGGCTACACCTTC
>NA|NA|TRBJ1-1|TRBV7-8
CASSRGGAGEAFF
TGTGCCAGCAGCCGCGGAGGGGCCGGTGAAGCTTTCTTT
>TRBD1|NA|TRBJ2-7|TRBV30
CAWQGESYEQYF
TGTGCCTGGCAGGGGGAGTCCTACGAGCAGTACTTC
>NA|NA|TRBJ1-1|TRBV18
CASSPGWTDTEAFF
TGTGCCAGCTCACCAGGTTGGACAGACACTGAAGCTTTCTTT
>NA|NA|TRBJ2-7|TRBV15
CATSRVPRHEQYF
TGTGCCACCAGCAGAGTTCCGAGGCACGAGCAGTACTTC
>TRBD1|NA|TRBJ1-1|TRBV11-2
CASSSQGASTEAFF
TGTGCCAGCAGCTCACAGGGGGCTTCCACTGAAGCTTTCTTT
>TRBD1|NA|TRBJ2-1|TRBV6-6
CASSYDRGHEQFF
TGTGCCAGCAGTTACGACAGGGGCCATGAGCAGTTCTTC
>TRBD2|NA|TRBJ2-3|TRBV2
CASKTSGRWSDTQYF
TGTGCCAGCAAAACTAGCGGGAGGTGGTCAGATACGCAGTATTTT
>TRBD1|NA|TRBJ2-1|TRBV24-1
CATSEGTGGTIYNEQFF
TGTGCCACCAGTGAAGGGACAGGGGGCACCATTTACAATGAGCAGTTCTTC
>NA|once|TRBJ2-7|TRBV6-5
CASGSKGYREQYF
TGTGCCAGCGGTTCCAAAGGTTACCGCGAGCAGTACTTC
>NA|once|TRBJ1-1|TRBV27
CATSNQGRNTEAFF
TGTGCCACCTCAAATCAGGGGCGGAACACTGAAGCTTTCTTT
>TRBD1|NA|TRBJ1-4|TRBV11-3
CASSLKGQTNEKLFF
TGTGCCAGCAGCTTAAAGGGACAGACGAATGAAAAACTGTTTTTT
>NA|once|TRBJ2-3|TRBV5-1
CASSLLRSDPDDTQYF
TGCGCCAGCAGCTTGTTGCGGTCGGACCCTGACGATACGCAGTATTTT
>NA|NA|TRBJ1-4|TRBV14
CASSQVGGYEKLFF
TGTGCCAGCAGCCAAGTAGGAGGGTACGAAAAACTGTTTTTT
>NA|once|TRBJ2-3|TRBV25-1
CATTDLRTDTQYF
TGTGCCACCACCGACCTGCGCACAGATACGCAGTATTTT
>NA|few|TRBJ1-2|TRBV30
CAWLGLPRGYTF
TGTGCCTGGCTAGGTTTGCCTCGTGGCTACACCTTC
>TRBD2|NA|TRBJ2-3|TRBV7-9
CASSLAAGTSITDTQYF
TGTGCCAGCAGCTTAGCGGCCGGGACTAGCATCACAGATACGCAGTATTTT
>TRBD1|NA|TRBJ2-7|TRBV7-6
CASSFVGTGDLQYF
TGTGCCAGCAGCTTCGTTGGGACAGGGGATTTGCAGTACTTC
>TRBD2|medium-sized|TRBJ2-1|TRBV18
CASSPSGGINEQFF
TGTGCCAGCTCACCATCGGGGGGAATCAATGAGCAGTTCTTC
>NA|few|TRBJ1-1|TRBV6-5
CASSSELGEAFF
TGTGCCAGCAGCTCCGAGTTGGGTGAAGCTTTCTTT